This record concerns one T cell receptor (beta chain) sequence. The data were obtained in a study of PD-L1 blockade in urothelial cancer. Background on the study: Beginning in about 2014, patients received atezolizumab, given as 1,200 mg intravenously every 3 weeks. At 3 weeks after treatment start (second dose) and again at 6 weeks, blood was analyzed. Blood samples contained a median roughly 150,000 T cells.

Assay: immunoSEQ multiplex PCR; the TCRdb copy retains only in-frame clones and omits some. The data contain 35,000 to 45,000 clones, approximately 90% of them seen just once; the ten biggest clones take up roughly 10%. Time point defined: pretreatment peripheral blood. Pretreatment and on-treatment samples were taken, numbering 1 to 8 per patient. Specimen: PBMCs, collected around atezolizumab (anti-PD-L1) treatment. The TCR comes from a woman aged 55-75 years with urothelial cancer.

The CDR3 DNA reads as TGTGCCAGCAGTGATTTCCCCGGGACTAGCGGGGGGATTAGCACAGATACGCAGTATTTT. Its translation: CASSDFPGTSGGISTDTQYF. The V and J genes are TRBV2 and TRBJ2-3; TRBD2 matches 15 bases. The CDR3 sequence is 20 residues long. CDR1 and CDR2 (germline): SNHLY, FYNNEI. After removal of 3 bases from V and 0 bases from J, the junction contained 10 bases not matched to a gene.